This entry lists 18 T cell receptor beta chains sequenced from one sample in a study of breast tumors, draining lymph nodes, adjacent tissues (dated by TCRdb to the mid-2010s). Receptor libraries were prepared by multiplex PCR. Sequencing relied on an Illumina HiSeq 2000. TCRdb applied fastp at Q25 and MiXCR to the public reads, then kept only in-frame beta chains. Duplicate CDR3 protein sequences are folded into a single record with the most common DNA and genes. This sample gives over 250,000 distinct CDR3 sequences in total; over 30% of them show up just once. Around 1.1% of the sample comes from the top ten. Lymph node samples came from the axillary draining lymph nodes of breast cancer patients. Sequencing was carried out using axillary lymph node tissue. Receptor source: a female donor with breast cancer. Some clones in this sample may be carry-over from other donors' samples.

This clonotype was picked up one time. A much larger clonotype is one base distant, so this may be a read error. The DNA for the CDR3 is TGTGCCAGCCTCACACTAGCGGCAAATGAGCAGTTCTTC. Encoded protein: CASLTLAANEQFF. The chain employs TRBV5-5 and TRBJ2-1; 8 bases fit TRBD2. CDR1 is SGHKS, CDR2 YYEKEE, per germline (reference sequence). The CDR3 totals 13 residues. The ends lost 7 bases at V and 7 bases at J; junction bases unmatched: 7.

This clonotype was seen at least ten times. CDR3 sequence: CSARPGLAQEEQYF. The DNA of the CDR3 is TGCAGTGCTAGACCGGGACTAGCTCAAGAAGAGCAGTACTTC. The J gene is TRBJ2-7, the V gene TRBV20-1, with 9 bases matching TRBD2. The CDR3 has 14 residues. Trimming removed 2 bases from V and 7 bases from J; junction bases left unmatched: 9. CDR1 DFQATT and CDR2 SNEGSKA come from the germline V gene (reference sequence).

This clonotype was recorded at least ten times. The CDR3 nucleotides read TGTGCCAGCAGCTCCGCGGGAGGCCGGTTTTCGGAGCAGTTCTTC. This gives the protein CASSSAGGRFSEQFF. This chain uses TRBV11-3 with TRBJ2-1; 8 bases align to TRBD2. V dropped 4 bases and J dropped 10; count of bases not matched to a gene: 12. The CDR3 contains 15 residues. Germline V CDR1 and CDR2: SGHNT, YENEEA.

This rearrangement joins TRBV7-3 to TRBJ2-1; 7 bases are shared with TRBD1. Germline CDR1 is SGHTA and CDR2 is FQGTGA. J was trimmed by 6 bases and V by 5 bases; bases with no gene match: 7. The CDR3 length is 14 residues. CDR3 loop: CASSVRDRGNEQFF. CDR3 coding DNA: TGTGCCAGCAGCGTACGGGACAGAGGCAATGAGCAGTTCTTC.

With respect to this clonotype: Since a much larger clone is just one base distant, this may be a read error. This rearrangement joins TRBV11-2 to TRBJ2-5; 8 bases agree with TRBD1. Germline lookup yields CDR1 SGHAT and CDR2 FQNNGV. This CDR3 is built from 15 residues. CDR3 amino acids: CASSLDSGGIWEQCF. CDR3 coding DNA: TGTGCCAGCAGCTTAGATTCAGGGGGCATCTGGGAGCAGTGCTTC.

This clonotype was counted only a few times. The chain couples TRBV5-4 to TRBJ2-6; D is undetermined. Germline loops: CDR1 SGHNT, CDR2 YYREEE (reference sequence). The CDR3 is made up of 15 amino acids. Trimming cost V 4 bases and J 6 bases, with 14 bases left between them. In DNA form, the CDR3 reads TGTGCCAGCAGCCCCTGGGCTGCCGAGGCCAACGTCCTGACTTTC. Residues: CASSPWAAEANVLTF.

Many counts were recorded for this clonotype. The chain recombines TRBV20-1 with TRBJ2-7, with TRBD1 matching 9 bases. The CDR3 is made up of 15 amino acids. CDR1 DFQATT and CDR2 SNEGSKA come from the germline V gene (reference sequence). J was trimmed by 1 base and V by 0 bases; bases with no gene match: 4. The CDR3 sequence: CSARDPGQGSYEQYF. The CDR3 DNA reads TGCAGTGCTAGAGATCCGGGACAGGGATCCTACGAGCAGTACTTC.

V usage is TRBV10-3 and J usage is TRBJ1-5, with TRBD1 identical over 8 bases. Germline CDR1 is ENHRY and CDR2 is SYGVKD. The CDR3 totals 16 residues. V lost 7 bases to trimming and J lost 6 bases; unmatched junction nucleotides: 14. CDR3 loop: CAITNPGGEVAQPQHF. The CDR3 DNA reads as TGTGCCATCACCAACCCAGGGGGCGAGGTTGCTCAGCCCCAGCATTTT.

This clonotype was counted many times. The chain has TRBV12-3 or TRBV12-4 and TRBJ2-3, with 8 nucleotides matching TRBD2. With 6 bases clipped from V and 4 bases from J, the junction kept 9 bases outside the gene matches. There are 15 residues in the CDR3. In nucleotides, the CDR3 is TGTGCCAGCAGCCCAGGACTAGCTCCCCCAGATACGCAGTATTTT. Translating gives CASSPGLAPPDTQYF.

This clonotype was observed a single time. A much larger clone lies one base from this, so it may be a read error. The V gene is TRBV6-6, the J gene TRBJ2-7; D could derive from TRBD1 or TRBD2 (5 bases each). Germline loops: CDR1 MNHNY, CDR2 SVGAGI (reference sequence). The CDR3 consists of 14 residues. The V and J ends lost 6 bases and 4 bases respectively, with 16 bases between them. In nucleotides, the CDR3 is TGTGCCAGCAGGGGGACCCCCCCGAAATACGAGCAGTACTTC. Translating it yields CASRGTPPKYEQYF.

This clonotype was seen at least ten times. The rearrangement uses TRBV6-5 and TRBJ1-5; D not certain. This CDR3 region has 14 residues. Germline CDR1 and CDR2: MNHEY and SVGAGI. Trimming left V 2 bases short and J 5 bases short, with 10 bases between. The CDR3 sequence: CASSYGPRDQPQHF. The CDR3, as DNA: TGTGCCAGCAGTTACGGCCCTCGAGATCAGCCCCAGCATTTT.

Worth noting for this clonotype: The CDR3 does not close with the conserved phenylalanine or tryptophan, likely indicating a read error. The V gene is TRBV10-3, the J gene TRBJ1-2; 10 positions agree with TRBD1. Losses at the gene ends were 4 bases for V and 4 bases for J; bases not matched to a gene: 0. The length of the CDR3 is 13 residues. The germline CDR1 and CDR2 sequences are ENHRY and SYGVKD. CDR3 sequence reads: CAISGTGGYGYTL. In DNA form, the CDR3 reads TGTGCCATCAGTGGGACAGGGGGCTATGGCTACACCCTC.

The table lists this clonotype with many counts. The V call is TRBV5-8, the J call TRBJ2-3; 8 bases are shared with TRBD2. In germline, CDR1 is SGHTS, CDR2 YDEGEE. The CDR3 totals 16 residues. The junction had 11 bases not matched to a gene; V was cut back by 4 bases and J by 4 bases. CDR3 loop: CASSPSGGRRADTQYF. For the CDR3, the DNA is TGTGCCAGCAGCCCCTCCGGCGGGAGGCGGGCAGATACGCAGTATTTT.

With regard to this clonotype: A much larger clone sits a single nucleotide away, making a read error possible. The rearrangement links TRBV9 to TRBJ2-5; no reliable D call. The CDR3 covers 14 residues. Per germline, CDR1 SGDLS and CDR2 YYNGEE. DNA of the CDR3: TGTGCCAGCAGCGTAGGGCCGTACCAAGAGACCCAGTCCTTC. Translated, it gives CASSVGPYQETQSF. The variable domain in full, completed from reference TRBV9 and TRBJ2-5, reads DSGVTQTPKHLITATGQRVTLRCSPRSGDLSVYWYQQSLDQGLQFLIQYYNGEERAKGNILERFSAQQFPDLHSELNLSSLELGDSALYFCASSVGPYQETQSFGPGTRLLVL.

The chain joins TRBV27 to TRBJ1-5; D gene ambiguous. The V end lost 6 bases, the J end lost 0 bases, and 6 bases lay between the germline ends. Germline V lookup: CDR1 MNHEY, CDR2 SMNVEV (reference sequence). This CDR3 has 13 amino acids. CDR3 in DNA: TGTGCCAGCAGACAACTTAGCAATCAGCCCCAGCATTTT. Translation: CASRQLSNQPQHF.

This rearrangement joins TRBV9 to TRBJ2-5, with 10 bases identical to TRBD2. This CDR3 contains 17 residues. Losses at the gene ends were 5 bases for V and 5 bases for J; bases not matched to a gene: 15. Per germline, CDR1 SGDLS and CDR2 YYNGEE. The CDR3 loop is CASSLEASGRDGETQYF. The CDR3, as DNA: TGTGCCAGCAGTTTAGAGGCTAGCGGGAGAGATGGTGAGACCCAGTACTTC.

This clonotype turned up a few times. The chain carries TRBV6-2 or TRBV6-3 and TRBJ1-5; D unclear. The germline V gene encodes CDR1 MNHEY and CDR2 SVGEGT. The V gene lost 7 bases and the J gene lost 5 bases, with 12 bases spanning the gap. CDR3 length: 13 amino acids. The CDR3 sequence is CASNLAGDQPQHF. Written as DNA, the CDR3 is TGTGCCAGCAATCTCGCAGGAGATCAGCCCCAGCATTTT.

This clonotype has only a few counts. The chain is built from TRBV28 and TRBJ2-7; the match to TRBD2 covers 9 bases. CDR1 MDHEN and CDR2 SYDVKM come from the germline V gene. This CDR3 spans 14 amino acids. J gave up 7 bases and V 5 bases, and 9 bases lay outside the gene matches. CDR3 sequence reads: CASSIGSREGEQYF. The CDR3 nucleotides read TGTGCCAGCAGTATCGGATCGCGGGAGGGGGAGCAGTACTTC.